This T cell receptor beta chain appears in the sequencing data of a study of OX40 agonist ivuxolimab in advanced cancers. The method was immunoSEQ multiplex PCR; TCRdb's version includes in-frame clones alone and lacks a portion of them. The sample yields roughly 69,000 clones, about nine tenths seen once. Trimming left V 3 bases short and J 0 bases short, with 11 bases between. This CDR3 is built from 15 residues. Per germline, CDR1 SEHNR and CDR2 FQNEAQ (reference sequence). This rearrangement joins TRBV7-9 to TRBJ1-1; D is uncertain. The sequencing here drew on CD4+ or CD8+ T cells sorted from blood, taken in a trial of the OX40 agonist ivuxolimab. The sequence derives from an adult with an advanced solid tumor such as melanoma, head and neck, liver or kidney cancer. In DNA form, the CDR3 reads TGTGCCAGCAGCTTCTCGGTCTCGTTGAACACTGAAGCTTTCTTT. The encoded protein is CASSFSVSLNTEAFF.